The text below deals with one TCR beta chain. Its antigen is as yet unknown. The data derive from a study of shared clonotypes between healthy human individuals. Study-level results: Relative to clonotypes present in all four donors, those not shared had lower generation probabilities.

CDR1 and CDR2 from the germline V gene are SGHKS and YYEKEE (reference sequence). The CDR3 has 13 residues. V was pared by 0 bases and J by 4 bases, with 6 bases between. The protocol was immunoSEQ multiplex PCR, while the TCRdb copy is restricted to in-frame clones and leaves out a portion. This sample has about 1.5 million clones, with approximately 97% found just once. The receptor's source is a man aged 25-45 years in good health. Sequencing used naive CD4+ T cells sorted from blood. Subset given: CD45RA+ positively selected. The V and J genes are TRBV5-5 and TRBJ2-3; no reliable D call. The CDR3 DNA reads TGTGCCAGCAGCTTGGCCCCCGCAGATACGCAGTATTTT. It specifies CASSLAPADTQYF.